This entry describes one TCR beta chain. Germline CDR1 is MNHEY and CDR2 is SMNVEV (reference sequence). CDR3 length: 12 residues. V dropped 5 bases and J dropped 5; count of bases not matched to a gene: 2. This record belongs to a study of control samples from healthy donors and cancer patients. The repertoire was sequenced with immunoSEQ multiplex PCR; TCRdb's copy has only in-frame clones and lacks some. Among more than 95,000 clones listed, about 93% were seen once. Specimen: blood. The chain joins TRBV27 to TRBJ1-1; 7 bases map to TRBD1. The clonotype originates from a man aged 30 to 45 in good health. CDR3 DNA sequence: TGTGCCAGCAGTGAGGGGGCAACTGAAGCTTTCTTT. As protein: CASSEGATEAFF.